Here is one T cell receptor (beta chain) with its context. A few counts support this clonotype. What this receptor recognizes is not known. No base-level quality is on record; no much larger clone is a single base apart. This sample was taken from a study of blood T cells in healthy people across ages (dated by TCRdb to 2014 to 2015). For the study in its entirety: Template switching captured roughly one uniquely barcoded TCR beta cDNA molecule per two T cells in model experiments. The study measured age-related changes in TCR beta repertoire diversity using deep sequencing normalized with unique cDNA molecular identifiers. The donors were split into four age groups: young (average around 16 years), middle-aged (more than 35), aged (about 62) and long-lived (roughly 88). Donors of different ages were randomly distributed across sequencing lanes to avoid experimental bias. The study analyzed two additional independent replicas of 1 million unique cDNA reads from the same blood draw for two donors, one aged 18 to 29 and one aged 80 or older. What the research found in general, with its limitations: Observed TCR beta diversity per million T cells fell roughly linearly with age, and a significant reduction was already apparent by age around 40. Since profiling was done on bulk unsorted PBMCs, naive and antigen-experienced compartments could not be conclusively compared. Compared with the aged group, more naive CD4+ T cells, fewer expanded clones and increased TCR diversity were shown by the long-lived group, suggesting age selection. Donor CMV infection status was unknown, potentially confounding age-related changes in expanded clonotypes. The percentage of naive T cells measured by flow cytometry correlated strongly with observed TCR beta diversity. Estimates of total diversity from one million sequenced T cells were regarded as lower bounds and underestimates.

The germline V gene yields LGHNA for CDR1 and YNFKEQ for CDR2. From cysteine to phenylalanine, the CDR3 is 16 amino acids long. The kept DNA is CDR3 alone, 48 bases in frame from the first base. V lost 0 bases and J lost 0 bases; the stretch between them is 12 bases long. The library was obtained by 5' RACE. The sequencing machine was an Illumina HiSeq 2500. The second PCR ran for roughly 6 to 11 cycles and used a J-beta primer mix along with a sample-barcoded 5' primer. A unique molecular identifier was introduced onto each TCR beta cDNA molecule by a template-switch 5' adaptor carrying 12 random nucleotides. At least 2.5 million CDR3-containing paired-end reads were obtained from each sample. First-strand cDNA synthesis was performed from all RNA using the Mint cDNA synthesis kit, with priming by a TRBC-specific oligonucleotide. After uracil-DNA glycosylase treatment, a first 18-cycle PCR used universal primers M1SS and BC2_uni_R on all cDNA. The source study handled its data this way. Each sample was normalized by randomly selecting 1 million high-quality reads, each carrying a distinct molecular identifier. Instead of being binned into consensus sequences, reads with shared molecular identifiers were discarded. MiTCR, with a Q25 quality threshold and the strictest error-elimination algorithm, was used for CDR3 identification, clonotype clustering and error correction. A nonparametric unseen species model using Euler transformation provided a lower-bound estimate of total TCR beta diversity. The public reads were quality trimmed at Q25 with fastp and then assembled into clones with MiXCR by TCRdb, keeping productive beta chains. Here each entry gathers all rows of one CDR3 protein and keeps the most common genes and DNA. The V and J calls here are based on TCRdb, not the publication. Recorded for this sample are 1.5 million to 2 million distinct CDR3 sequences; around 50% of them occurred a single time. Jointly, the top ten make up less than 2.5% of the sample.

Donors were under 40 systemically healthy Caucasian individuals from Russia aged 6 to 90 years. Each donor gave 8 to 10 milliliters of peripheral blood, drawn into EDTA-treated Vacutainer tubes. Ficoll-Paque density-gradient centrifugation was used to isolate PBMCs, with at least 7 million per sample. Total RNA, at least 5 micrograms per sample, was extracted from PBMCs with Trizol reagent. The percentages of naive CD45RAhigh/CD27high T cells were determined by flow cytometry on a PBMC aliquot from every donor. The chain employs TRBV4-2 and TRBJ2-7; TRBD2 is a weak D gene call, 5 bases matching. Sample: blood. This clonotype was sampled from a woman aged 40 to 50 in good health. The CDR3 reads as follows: CASSQDGGSHSYEQYF. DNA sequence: TGTGCCAGCAGCCAAGATGGAGGCAGCCACTCCTACGAGCAGTACTTC.